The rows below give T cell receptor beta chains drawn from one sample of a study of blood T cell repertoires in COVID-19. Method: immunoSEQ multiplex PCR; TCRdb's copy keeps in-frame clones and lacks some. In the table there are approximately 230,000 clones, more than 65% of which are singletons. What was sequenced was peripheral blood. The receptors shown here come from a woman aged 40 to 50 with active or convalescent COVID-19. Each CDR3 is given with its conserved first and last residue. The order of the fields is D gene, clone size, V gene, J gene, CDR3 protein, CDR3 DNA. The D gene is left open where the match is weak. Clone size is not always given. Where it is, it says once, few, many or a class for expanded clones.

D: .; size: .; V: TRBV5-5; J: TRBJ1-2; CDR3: CASIPWGGYGYTF; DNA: TGTGCCAGCATTCCGTGGGGCGGCTATGGCTACACCTTC
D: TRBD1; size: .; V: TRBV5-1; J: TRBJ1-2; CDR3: CASSPRQGTYGYTF; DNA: TGCGCCAGCAGCCCACGACAGGGGACCTATGGCTACACCTTC
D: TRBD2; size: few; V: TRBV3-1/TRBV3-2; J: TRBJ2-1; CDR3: CASSQVIVTSGGNEQFF; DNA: TGTGCCAGCAGCCAAGTAATAGTCACTAGCGGGGGCAATGAGCAGTTCTTC
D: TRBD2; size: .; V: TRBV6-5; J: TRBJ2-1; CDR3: CASASGGHNYNEQFF; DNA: TGTGCCAGCGCCAGCGGGGGTCATAACTACAATGAGCAGTTCTTC
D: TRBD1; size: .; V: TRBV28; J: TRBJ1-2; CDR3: CASRGPGPGGGYTF; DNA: TGTGCCAGCAGGGGTCCGGGGCCAGGGGGTGGCTACACCTTC
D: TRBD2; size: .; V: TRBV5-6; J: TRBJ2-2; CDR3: CASSSGLAGAVAGELFF; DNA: TGTGCCAGCAGCTCAGGACTAGCGGGGGCCGTCGCCGGGGAGCTGTTTTTT
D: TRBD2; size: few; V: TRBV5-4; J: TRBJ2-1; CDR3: CASSPPGRGAYNEQFF; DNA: TGTGCCAGCAGCCCCCCGGGGCGGGGGGCCTACAATGAGCAGTTCTTC
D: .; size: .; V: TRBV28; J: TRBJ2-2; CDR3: CASSFGGTRTGELFF; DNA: TGTGCCAGCAGTTTCGGGGGTACCCGCACCGGGGAGCTGTTTTTT
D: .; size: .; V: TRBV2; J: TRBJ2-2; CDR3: CASSEDRDTGELFF; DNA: TGTGCCAGCAGTGAAGATCGGGACACCGGGGAGCTGTTTTTT
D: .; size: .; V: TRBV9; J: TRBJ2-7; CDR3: CASSVDGNKAYEQYF; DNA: TGTGCCAGCAGCGTAGACGGTAATAAAGCCTACGAGCAGTACTTC
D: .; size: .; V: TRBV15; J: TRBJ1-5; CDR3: CATAEGFNQPQHF; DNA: TGTGCCACGGCGGAGGGTTTTAATCAGCCCCAGCATTTT
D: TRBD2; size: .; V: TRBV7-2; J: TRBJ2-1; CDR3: CASSLALAGEQFF; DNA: TGTGCCAGCAGCTTAGCGCTAGCGGGAGAGCAGTTCTTC
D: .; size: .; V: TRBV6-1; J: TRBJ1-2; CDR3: CASSEKRVDGYTF; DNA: TGTGCCAGCAGTGAGAAGAGGGTAGATGGCTACACCTTC
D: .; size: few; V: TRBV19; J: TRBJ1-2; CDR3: CASSIDYSLYGYTF; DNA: TGTGCCAGTAGTATCGATTACAGCCTCTATGGCTACACCTTC
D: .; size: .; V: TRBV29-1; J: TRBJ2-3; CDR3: CSVASAGTDTQYF; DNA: TGCAGCGTTGCCTCCGCGGGCACAGATACGCAGTATTTT
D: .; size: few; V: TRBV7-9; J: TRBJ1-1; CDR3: CASSSRTVQNTEAFF; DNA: TGTGCCAGCAGCTCCAGGACAGTGCAGAACACTGAAGCTTTCTTT
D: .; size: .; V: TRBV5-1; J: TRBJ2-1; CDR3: CASSRVPIPGEQFF; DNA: TGCGCCAGCAGCCGCGTCCCCATTCCGGGTGAGCAGTTCTTC
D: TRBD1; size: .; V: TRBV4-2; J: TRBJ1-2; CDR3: CASSQGGGVYGYTF; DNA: TGTGCCAGCAGCCAAGGAGGGGGCGTCTATGGCTACACCTTC
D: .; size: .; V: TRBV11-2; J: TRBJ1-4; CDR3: CASSLEEGFNEKLFF; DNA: TGTGCCAGCAGCTTAGAGGAGGGGTTTAATGAAAAACTGTTTTTT
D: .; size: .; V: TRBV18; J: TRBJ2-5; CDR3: CASSPGQGNYQETQYF; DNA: TGTGCCAGCTCACCTGGCCAGGGGAACTACCAAGAGACCCAGTACTTC
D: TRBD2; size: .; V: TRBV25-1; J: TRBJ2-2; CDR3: CASTAGVATGELFF; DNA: TGTGCCAGTACCGCGGGGGTGGCCACCGGGGAGCTGTTTTTT
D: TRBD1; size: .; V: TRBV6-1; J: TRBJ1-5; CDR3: CASSEVVKRQGGNQPQHF; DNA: TGTGCCAGCAGTGAAGTCGTGAAGCGACAGGGGGGCAATCAGCCCCAGCATTTT
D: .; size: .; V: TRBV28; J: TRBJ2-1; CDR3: CASSSSLGAGVRNEQFF; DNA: TGTGCCAGCAGTTCCTCCTTGGGGGCGGGGGTTCGCAATGAGCAGTTCTTC
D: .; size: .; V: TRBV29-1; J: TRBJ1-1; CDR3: CSVEVKRGTEAFF; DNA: TGCAGCGTTGAAGTGAAGCGGGGCACTGAAGCTTTCTTT
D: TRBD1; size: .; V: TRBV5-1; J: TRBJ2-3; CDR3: CASSLEGQGADTQYF; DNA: TGCGCCAGCAGCTTGGAAGGACAGGGGGCGGATACGCAGTATTTT
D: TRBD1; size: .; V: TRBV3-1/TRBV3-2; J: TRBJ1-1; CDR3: CASSPGTAEAFF; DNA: TGTGCCAGCAGCCCTGGGACAGCTGAAGCTTTCTTT
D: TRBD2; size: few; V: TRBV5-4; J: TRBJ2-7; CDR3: CASSSAGSYEQYF; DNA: TGTGCCAGCAGCTCAGCGGGGTCCTACGAGCAGTACTTC
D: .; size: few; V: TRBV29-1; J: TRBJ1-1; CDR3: CSVEVRAGRATEAFF; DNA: TGCAGCGTTGAAGTTCGTGCAGGGAGGGCCACTGAAGCTTTCTTT
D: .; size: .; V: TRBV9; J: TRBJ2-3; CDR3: CASSVAGGVDTQYF; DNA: TGTGCCAGCAGCGTAGCGGGGGGCGTAGATACGCAGTATTTT
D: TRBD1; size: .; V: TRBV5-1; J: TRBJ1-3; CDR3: CASSLARGIGNTIYF; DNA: TGCGCCAGCAGCCTAGCCAGGGGGATTGGAAACACCATATATTTT
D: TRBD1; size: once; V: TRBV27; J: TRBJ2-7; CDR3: CASFGGTGNYEQYF; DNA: TGTGCCAGCTTTGGGGGGACAGGTAACTACGAGCAGTACTTC
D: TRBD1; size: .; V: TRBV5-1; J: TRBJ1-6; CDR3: CASSSWTGTNSPLHF; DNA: TGCGCCAGCAGCTCGTGGACAGGGACGAATTCACCCCTCCACTTT
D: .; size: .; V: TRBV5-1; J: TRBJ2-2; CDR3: CASSLEGRGSTGELFF; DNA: TGCGCCAGCAGCTTGGAGGGGAGGGGGAGCACCGGGGAGCTGTTTTTT
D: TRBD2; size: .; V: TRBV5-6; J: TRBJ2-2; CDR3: CASNREGKGRGAGELFF; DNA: TGTGCCAGCAACCGGGAAGGGAAAGGGAGGGGAGCCGGGGAGCTGTTTTTT
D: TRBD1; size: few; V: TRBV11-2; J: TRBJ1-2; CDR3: CASSPYLGQADGYTF; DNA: TGTGCCAGCAGCCCATACCTGGGACAGGCCGATGGCTACACCTTC
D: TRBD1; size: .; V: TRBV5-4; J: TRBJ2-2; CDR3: CASSLEGQGATGELFF; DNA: TGTGCCAGCAGCTTGGAGGGACAGGGGGCAACCGGGGAGCTGTTTTTT
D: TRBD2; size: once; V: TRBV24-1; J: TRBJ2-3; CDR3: CATSDLIAGAGDTQYF; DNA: TGTGCCACCAGTGATCTCATAGCGGGGGCGGGAGATACGCAGTATTTT
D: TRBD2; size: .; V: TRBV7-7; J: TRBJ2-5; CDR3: CASSPGTSGASYQETQYF; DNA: TGTGCCAGCAGCCCCGGGACTAGCGGCGCCTCGTACCAAGAGACCCAGTACTTC